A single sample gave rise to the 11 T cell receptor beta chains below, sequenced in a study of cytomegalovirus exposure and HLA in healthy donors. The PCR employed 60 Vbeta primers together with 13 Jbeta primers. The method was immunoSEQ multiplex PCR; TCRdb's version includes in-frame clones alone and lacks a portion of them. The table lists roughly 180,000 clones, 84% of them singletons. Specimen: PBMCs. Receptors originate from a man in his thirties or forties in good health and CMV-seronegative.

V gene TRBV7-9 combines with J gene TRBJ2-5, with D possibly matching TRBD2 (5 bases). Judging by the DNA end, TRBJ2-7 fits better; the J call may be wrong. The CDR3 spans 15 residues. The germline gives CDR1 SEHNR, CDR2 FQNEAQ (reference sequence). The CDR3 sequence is CASSLEPEGYYEQYF. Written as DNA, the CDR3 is TGTGCCAGCAGCTTAGAACCCGAGGGCTACTACGAGCAGTACTTC.

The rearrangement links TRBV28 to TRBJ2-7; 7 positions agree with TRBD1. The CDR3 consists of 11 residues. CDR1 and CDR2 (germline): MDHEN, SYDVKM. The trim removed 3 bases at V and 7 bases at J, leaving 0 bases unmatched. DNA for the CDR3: TGTGCCAGCAGTTTCAGGGGGGAGCAGTACTTC. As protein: CASSFRGEQYF.

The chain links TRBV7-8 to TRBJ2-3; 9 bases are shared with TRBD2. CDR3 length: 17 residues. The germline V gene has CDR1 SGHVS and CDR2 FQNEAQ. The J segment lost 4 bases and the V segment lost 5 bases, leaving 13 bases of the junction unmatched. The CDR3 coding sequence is TGTGCCAGCAGCCGGGGGAGGGCGGGAGGGTCCGCAGATACGCAGTATTTT. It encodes CASSRGRAGGSADTQYF.

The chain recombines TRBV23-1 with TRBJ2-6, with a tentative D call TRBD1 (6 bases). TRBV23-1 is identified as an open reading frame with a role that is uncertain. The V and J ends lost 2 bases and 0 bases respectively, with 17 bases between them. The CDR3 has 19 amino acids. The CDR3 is CASSQGSPGDHSGANVLTF. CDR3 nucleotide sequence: TGCGCCAGCAGTCAAGGGTCGCCAGGGGACCACTCTGGGGCCAACGTCCTGACTTTC.

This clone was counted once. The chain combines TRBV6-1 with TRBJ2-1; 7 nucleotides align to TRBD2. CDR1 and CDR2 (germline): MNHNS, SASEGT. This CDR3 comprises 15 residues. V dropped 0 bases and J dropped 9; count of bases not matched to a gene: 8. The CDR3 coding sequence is TGTGCCAGCAGTGAAGCCTCTCTTGGGGGGGGTGAGCAGTTCTTC. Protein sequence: CASSEASLGGGEQFF.

The CDR3 region is CASSLQGGVRTDTQYF. CDR3 nucleotides: TGCGCCAGCAGCCTCCAGGGTGGCGTGAGAACAGATACGCAGTATTTT. This chain connects TRBV10-1 to TRBJ2-3; weak D call: TRBD1 (5 bases). This CDR3 is built from 16 residues. The germline V gene encodes CDR1 WNHNN and CDR2 SYGVQD (reference sequence). Trimming left V 6 bases short and J 3 bases short, with 19 bases between.

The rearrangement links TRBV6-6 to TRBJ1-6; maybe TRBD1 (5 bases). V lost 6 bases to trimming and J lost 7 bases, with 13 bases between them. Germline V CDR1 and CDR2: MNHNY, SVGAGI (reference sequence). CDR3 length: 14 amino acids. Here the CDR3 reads CASRTGGRNSPLHF. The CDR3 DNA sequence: TGTGCCAGCAGAACAGGAGGGAGAAATTCACCCCTCCACTTT.

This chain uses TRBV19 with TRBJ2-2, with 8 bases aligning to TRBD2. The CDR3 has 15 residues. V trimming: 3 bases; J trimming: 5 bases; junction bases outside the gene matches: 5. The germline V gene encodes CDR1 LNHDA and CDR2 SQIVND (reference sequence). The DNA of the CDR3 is TGTGCCAGTAGTATTGGGACTAGGGGGACCGGGGAGCTGTTTTTT. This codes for CASSIGTRGTGELFF.

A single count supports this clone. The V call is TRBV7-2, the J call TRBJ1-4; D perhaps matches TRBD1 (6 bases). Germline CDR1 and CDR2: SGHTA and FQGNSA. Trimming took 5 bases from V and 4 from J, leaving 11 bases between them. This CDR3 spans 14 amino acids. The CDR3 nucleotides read TGTGCCAGCAGCCCGTGGGGGCGTAATGAAAAACTGTTTTTT. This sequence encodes CASSPWGRNEKLFF.

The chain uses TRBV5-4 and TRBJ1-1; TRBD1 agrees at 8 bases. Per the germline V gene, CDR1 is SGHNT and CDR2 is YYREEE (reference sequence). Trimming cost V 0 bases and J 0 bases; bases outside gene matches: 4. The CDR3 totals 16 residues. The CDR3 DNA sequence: TGTGCCAGCAGCTTGGAAGGACAGGGTTTGAACACTGAAGCTTTCTTT. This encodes CASSLEGQGLNTEAFF.

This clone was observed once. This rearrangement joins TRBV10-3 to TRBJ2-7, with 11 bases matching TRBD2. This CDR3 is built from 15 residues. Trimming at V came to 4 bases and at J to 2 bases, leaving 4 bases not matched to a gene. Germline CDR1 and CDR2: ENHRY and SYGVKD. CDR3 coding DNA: TGTGCCATCAGTGGGAATAGCGGGGGGGCCTACGAGCAGTACTTC. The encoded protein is CAISGNSGGAYEQYF.